The clone carrying this TCR beta chain has a handful of counts. As yet, its antigen is unknown. Extraction yielded at least 5 micrograms of total RNA per sample. Combining a sample-barcoded 5' primer with a J-beta primer mix, a second PCR ran for about 6 to 11 cycles. Sequencing recovered at least 3 million CDR3-containing paired-end reads from each sample. TCRdb reanalysed the 5' RACE reads using MiXCR and keeps one entry per CDR3 protein. The data show around 2 million distinct CDR3 sequences, more than 35% seen once. The sample belongs to a study of blood T cells in healthy people across ages. Study-level points and caveats: Bulk PBMC profiling left naive and antigen-experienced comparisons inconclusive. Across the age range, TCR beta diversity per million T cells fell in a roughly linear way.

The TCR comes from a human donor in good health. Material: blood.

CDR3 sequence: CSARDGQGYGPLHF. In nucleotides, the CDR3 is TGCAGTGCTAGAGACGGACAGGGCTACGGACCCCTCCACTTT. The gene calls are TRBV20-1 and TRBJ1-6, with 8 positions matching TRBD1. Trimming removed 0 bases from V and 12 bases from J; junction bases left unmatched: 7. Per the germline V gene, CDR1 is DFQATT and CDR2 is SNEGSKA (reference sequence). This CDR3 spans 14 amino acids.